Listed here are 29 T cell receptor beta chains from one sample, sequenced in a study of T-cell memory formation after mild COVID-19. TCRdb re-derived calls from the 5' RACE reads in MiXCR, one entry per CDR3 protein. The sample lists some 410,000 distinct CDR3 sequences; less than 25% were seen once. Sequencing input: PBMCs or a T cell subset sorted from them (not recorded which). Receptors originate from an adult woman who had mild COVID-19 (a few samples of this study predate the infection). Cell type and time point are not known.

J is TRBJ1-2 and V is TRBV11-2; D not certain. The V gene's germline CDR1 is SGHAT and CDR2 FQNNGV. The CDR3 extends over 16 amino acids. Trimming removed 5 bases at V and 0 bases at J, with 16 bases between. CDR3 sequence: CASSPDRTVANYGYTF. The CDR3 region has the DNA TGTGCCAGCAGCCCCGACCGGACCGTTGCTAACTATGGCTACACCTTC.

This clonotype was seen a few times. CDR3 amino acids: CASSPSYSRSSYEQYF. Written as DNA, the CDR3 is TGTGCCAGCTCACCATCGTATTCCAGGAGCTCCTACGAGCAGTACTTC. The V call is TRBV18, the J call TRBJ2-7, with D unclear. Germline V gene sequence: CDR1 KGHSH, CDR2 LQKENI. V lost 2 bases to trimming and J lost 0 bases, with 14 bases between them. The CDR3 totals 16 residues.

A few counts support this clonotype. V usage is TRBV7-2 and J usage is TRBJ2-1; weak D call: TRBD2 (5 bases). Germline values: CDR1 SGHTA, CDR2 FQGNSA. The CDR3 spans 16 residues. Trimming cost V 5 bases and J 2 bases, with 16 bases left between them. The CDR3 region is CASSTSETGAYNEQFF. Written as DNA, the CDR3 is TGTGCCAGCAGCACCTCTGAGACCGGGGCCTACAATGAGCAGTTCTTC.

In its sample, this clonotype was seen a few times. This rearrangement joins TRBV4-3 to TRBJ1-2; D perhaps matches TRBD1 (5 bases). Trimming removed 0 bases from V and 3 bases from J, with 11 bases in between. The CDR3 contains 15 residues. The germline CDR1 and CDR2 sequences are LGHNA and YSLEER. This CDR3 is CASSQDWGVDYGYTF. Written as DNA, the CDR3 is TGCGCCAGCAGCCAAGATTGGGGGGTGGACTATGGCTACACCTTC.

The rearrangement joins TRBV20-1 to TRBJ1-5; D possibly corresponds to TRBD1 (5 bases). V lost 5 bases, J lost 1 base, and 15 bases lay in between. Germline V gene data show CDR1 as DFQATT and CDR2 as SNEGSKA (reference sequence). This CDR3 is built from 15 residues. This CDR3 is CSAGSGLMSNQPQHF. The CDR3 DNA follows: TGCAGTGCTGGGTCAGGGTTGATGAGCAATCAGCCCCAGCATTTT.

The V and J genes are TRBV5-1 and TRBJ2-5; possibly TRBD1 or TRBD2 for D (6 bases each). With 3 bases removed from V and 5 bases from J, the gap between germline ends came to 17 bases. Looked up from germline, CDR1 is SGHRS and CDR2 is YFSETQ. The CDR3 has 15 amino acids. CDR3 in amino acids: CASSSPSQGGETQYF. CDR3 DNA: TGCGCCAGCAGCTCCCCGAGCCAAGGGGGGGAGACCCAGTACTTC.

This clonotype was seen more than once but under ten times. The chain uses TRBV24-1 and TRBJ2-5; D remains unclear. The CDR3 extends over 12 amino acids. From germline, CDR1 is KGHDR and CDR2 SFDVKD. Trimming cost V 4 bases and J 5 bases, with 7 bases left between them. The CDR3 nucleotides are TGTGCCACCAGTGAAGACGCTGAGACCCAGTACTTC. This sequence encodes CATSEDAETQYF.

This clonotype was found a few times. The chain couples TRBV7-9 to TRBJ2-7; no definite D call. Germline lookup yields CDR1 SEHNR and CDR2 FQNEAQ (reference sequence). V lost 5 bases, J lost 2 bases, and 13 bases lay in between. The CDR3 contains 14 residues. The DNA of the CDR3 is TGTGCCAGCAGCCCCCGGGCCCTACCCTACGAGCAGTACTTC. Protein: CASSPRALPYEQYF.

The chain carries TRBV11-2 and TRBJ2-3; TRBD2 is a possible D gene (6 bases). Per the germline V gene, CDR1 is SGHAT and CDR2 is FQNNGV. CDR3 length: 15 amino acids. V was trimmed by 3 bases and J by 8 bases, leaving 18 bases between them. DNA of the CDR3: TGTGCCAGCAGCTTGGGAACTAGCCTAGCGAGTACGCAGTATTTT. Amino acids: CASSLGTSLASTQYF.

This clonotype showed up just a few times. The chain links TRBV3-1 to TRBJ2-3, with D perhaps TRBD2 (5 bases). In germline, CDR1 is LGHDT, CDR2 YNNKEL (reference sequence). V was clipped by 1 base and J by 1 base, with 9 bases between them. This CDR3 spans 15 amino acids. The CDR3 DNA reads as TGTGCCAGCAGCCAAGTGGGAGTCGGCACAGATACGCAGTATTTT. This encodes CASSQVGVGTDTQYF.

This clonotype appeared a few times. This sequence joins TRBV24-1 and TRBJ2-2; D is perhaps TRBD1 or TRBD2 (5 bases each). Per the germline V gene, CDR1 is KGHDR and CDR2 is SFDVKD. The V and J ends lost 4 bases and 9 bases respectively, with 11 bases between them. The CDR3 loop spans 13 amino acids. The CDR3 sequence is CATSDPGPRELFF. As DNA, the CDR3 is TGTGCCACCAGTGACCCGGGACCCCGGGAGCTGTTTTTT.

This sequence joins TRBV7-6 and TRBJ2-3, with 10 positions matching TRBD2. Trimming took 3 bases from V and 1 from J; bases not matched to a gene: 4. CDR1 and CDR2 (germline): SGHVS, FNYEAQ. The CDR3 is 16 amino acids. The CDR3 DNA follows: TGTGCCAGCAGCTTTGAGCTAGCGGGAGGCACAGATACGCAGTATTTT. Protein: CASSFELAGGTDTQYF.

This clonotype came up a few times. This chain connects TRBV29-1 to TRBJ2-1; D not resolved. CDR3 length equals 14 residues. V shed 0 bases and J shed 6 bases, with 12 bases lying between them. Germline lookup yields CDR1 SQVTM and CDR2 ANQGSEA. The CDR3 DNA follows: TGCAGCGTTGAAGAAAGACTCGTGCGCAATGAGCAGTTCTTC. It translates to CSVEERLVRNEQFF.

About this clonotype: A junction end diverges from the germline sequence, so it may reflect a read error. The chain uses TRBV13 and TRBJ2-4; 9 bases map to TRBD2. Germline V gives CDR1 PRHDT, CDR2 FYEKMQ (reference sequence). There are 12 residues in the CDR3. CDR3 nucleotide sequence: TGTGCCAGCAGCTTAGTGGGACTAGCCCGTTCATTC. Translated, it gives CASSLVGLARSF.

The chain recombines TRBV5-4 with TRBJ2-3, with D possibly matching TRBD2 (6 bases). Trimming took off 3 bases at V and 0 bases at J, with 11 bases between the two ends. Germline CDR1 and CDR2: SGHNT and YYREEE (reference sequence). The CDR3 is made up of 15 amino acids. This CDR3 reads CASSSGTPSTDTQYF. The CDR3 DNA is TGTGCCAGCAGCTCGGGGACTCCGAGCACAGATACGCAGTATTTT.

Points on this clonotype: Lacking the conserved final phenylalanine or tryptophan, this CDR3 likely reflects a read error. The DNA is left out, because the CDR3 cannot be placed on it with certainty; the CDR3 is given as TCRdb lists it. This chain connects TRBV6-2 or TRBV6-3 to TRBJ2-1; TRBD2 is the table's D call and was not checked against the DNA. Germline CDR1 MNHEY, CDR2 SVGEGT. The CDR3 spans 15 residues, counting both ends. CDR3: CASSYLAVPKLAGHL.

This clonotype showed up just a few times. In DNA, the CDR3 is TGTGCCAGCAGCTCGACGCGGGACTGGGATACGCAGTATTTT. It is translated as CASSSTRDWDTQYF. The chain couples TRBV5-6 to TRBJ2-3; D is possibly TRBD2 (6 bases). The germline CDR1 and CDR2 sequences are SGHDT and YYEEEE. V lost 3 bases and J 6 bases, leaving 14 bases between the germline ends. This CDR3 spans 14 amino acids.

A few counts support this clonotype. V usage is TRBV6-5 and J usage is TRBJ1-6, with D possibly matching TRBD1 (5 bases). The germline gives CDR1 MNHEY, CDR2 SVGAGI. This CDR3 contains 14 residues. V was pared by 7 bases and J by 7 bases, with 14 bases between. Written as DNA, the CDR3 is TGTGCCAGCAAAACACAGGAGGGGAATTCACCCCTCCACTTT. The encoded protein is CASKTQEGNSPLHF.

This clonotype has a handful of counts. V usage is TRBV21-1 and J usage is TRBJ2-4; TRBD2 is taken as the D call from the table, unchecked against the DNA. TRBV21-1 is an annotated pseudogene. The CDR3 consists of 17 residues. Written as DNA, the CDR3 is TGTGCCAGCAGCAAAGATGGCGGGAGGGCCGCCAAAAACATTCAGTACTTC. Protein product: CASSKDGGRAAKNIQYF.

The chain links TRBV6-5 to TRBJ2-7; 10 bases fit TRBD2. Per the germline V gene, CDR1 is MNHEY and CDR2 is SVGAGI. The CDR3 spans 14 residues. The J segment lost 5 bases and the V segment lost 5 bases, leaving 6 bases of the junction unmatched. In DNA, the CDR3 is TGTGCCAGCAGTCCTAGCGGGGGATCCCACGAGCAGTACTTC. It yields the protein CASSPSGGSHEQYF.

This chain connects TRBV15 to TRBJ2-7; weak D call: TRBD2 (6 bases). Trimming shortened V by 1 base and J by 5 bases, and 9 bases separated the two germline ends. This CDR3 spans 13 amino acids. Germline V gene lookup returns CDR1 LNHNV and CDR2 YYDKDF (reference sequence). CDR3 sequence: CATSRAWGDEQYF. In DNA, the CDR3 is TGTGCCACCAGCAGAGCCTGGGGGGACGAGCAGTACTTC.

The J gene is TRBJ2-7, the V gene TRBV5-6, with 9 nucleotides matching TRBD1. The J segment lost 1 base and the V segment lost 4 bases, leaving 6 bases of the junction unmatched. This CDR3 spans 15 amino acids. Germline-derived CDR1 and CDR2 are SGHDT and YYEEEE. CDR3 nucleotide sequence: TGTGCCAGCAGCATGCTCGGACAGGGGTCCTACGAGCAGTACTTC. It codes for CASSMLGQGSYEQYF.

The genes are TRBV20-1 and TRBJ2-1, with a tentative D call TRBD1 (5 bases). The CDR3 loop spans 15 amino acids. Germline CDR1 reads DFQATT; CDR2 reads SNEGSKA (reference sequence). V lost 3 bases, J lost 2 bases, and 14 bases lay in between. CDR3 bases: TGCAGTGCTAGGGCCGGACAATCCACCTACAATGAGCAGTTCTTC. Its translation: CSARAGQSTYNEQFF.

This clonotype showed up just a few times. The chain's CDR3 is CSARPNRVNTEAFF. CDR3 sequence (DNA): TGCAGTGCTAGACCAAACAGGGTGAACACTGAAGCTTTCTTT. The chain uses TRBV20-1 and TRBJ1-1; maybe TRBD1 (6 bases). Germline lookup yields CDR1 DFQATT and CDR2 SNEGSKA (reference sequence). V was shortened by 2 bases and J by 0 bases, with 10 bases between the two germline ends. The CDR3 runs to 14 residues.

This clonotype was recorded a few times. This chain connects TRBV7-8 to TRBJ2-3; TRBD2 might be the D (6 bases). V was clipped by 1 base and J by 3 bases, with 17 bases between them. From germline, CDR1 is SGHVS and CDR2 FQNEAQ. The CDR3 contains 17 residues. The CDR3, as DNA: TGTGCCAGCAGCTTAGTCGCTAGCGTTACTTATACAGATACGCAGTATTTT. Its translation: CASSLVASVTYTDTQYF.

The V call is TRBV24-1, the J call TRBJ1-4; no definite D call. Germline values: CDR1 KGHDR, CDR2 SFDVKD. V was cut by 6 bases and J by 4 bases, with 8 bases left in between. This CDR3 contains 13 residues. The DNA of the CDR3 is TGTGCCACCAGTCCTGGGAATAATGAAAAACTGTTTTTT. It encodes CATSPGNNEKLFF.

This clonotype was recorded many times. The chain combines TRBV12-3 or TRBV12-4 with TRBJ2-3; D possibly corresponds to TRBD1 (7 bases). Trimming left V 9 bases short and J 1 base short, with 17 bases between. The CDR3 consists of 15 residues. CDR3 coding DNA: TGTGCCAGTAGGACAGGAGGGGTACGCACAGATACGCAGTATTTT. Its protein product is CASRTGGVRTDTQYF.

This clonotype was observed a handful of times. The chain joins TRBV18 to TRBJ2-7; 7 bases line up with TRBD1. The CDR3 extends over 13 amino acids. CDR1 is KGHSH, CDR2 LQKENI, per germline. Trimming took 3 bases from V and 5 from J; bases not matched to a gene: 4. The CDR3 region has the DNA TGTGCCAGCTCACCGATAGGGGGCGACGAGCAGTACTTC. The encoded protein is CASSPIGGDEQYF.

This chain connects TRBV20-1 to TRBJ2-1; D possibly uses TRBD1 or TRBD2 (5 bases each). Germline CDR1 reads DFQATT; CDR2 reads SNEGSKA (reference sequence). The V gene lost 1 base and the J gene lost 10 bases, with 8 bases spanning the gap. This CDR3 is built from 11 residues. As DNA, the CDR3 is TGCAGTGCTAGAGCCGGGACGGAGCAGTTCTTC. Translation gives CSARAGTEQFF.